The entry below gives a single TCR beta chain sequence along with its context. Its target is not known. These data belong to a study of CD8+CD57+ T cells in acquired aplastic anemia. Study-level information: Sorted CD4+ and CD8+ cell DNA averaged roughly 3 ug.

Genomic DNA constituted the template upon which TCR beta VDJ and CDR3 profiling was performed. TCRdb re-derived calls from the reads in MiXCR, one entry per CDR3 protein. The table shows about 200,000 distinct CDR3 sequences, with about 37% occurring only once. Broader study findings: Shared by patients and controls, 25 to 30 CD8+ CDR3s were abundant in patients.

Sequencing was performed on sorted CD4+, CD8+, or CD8+CD57+ T cells (not recorded which) from PBMCs. The sequence was collected from a human donor in good health, serving as a control.

DNA of the CDR3: TGTGCCAGACAGGGGGGTTCGAGGTCACCCCTCCACTTT. Translation gives CARQGGSRSPLHF. The chain employs TRBV25-1 and TRBJ1-6, with 8 bases that match TRBD1. Unmatched junction bases numbered 8, after V lost 9 bases and J lost 10 bases. The CDR3 extends over 13 amino acids. In germline, CDR1 is MGHDK, CDR2 SYGVNS.